This T cell receptor beta chain was captured by sequencing in a study of T cell changes during pregnancy in multiple sclerosis. The method was immunoSEQ multiplex PCR; TCRdb's version includes in-frame clones alone and lacks a portion of them. The data contain about 75,000 clones, roughly 90% of them singletons. This clonotype was obtained from a female donor in good health, enrolled as a control in a pregnancy study. Specimen: peripheral blood, collected in the first trimester of pregnancy.

The CDR3 spells CASSALGLKNTAKNIQYF. The CDR3 DNA sequence: TGTGCCAGCTCAGCTCTTGGACTCAAAAATACAGCCAAAAACATTCAGTACTTC. This sequence joins TRBV18 and TRBJ2-4, with D possibly TRBD2 on 5 matching bases. V was trimmed by 5 bases and J by 0 bases, leaving 20 bases between them. CDR1 is KGHSH, CDR2 LQKENI, per germline. This CDR3 region has 18 residues. The full variable domain, in which reference TRBV18 and TRBJ2-4 provide the parts outside the CDR3, is NAGVMQNPRHLVRRRGQEARLRCSPMKGHSHVYWYRQLPEEGLKFMVYLQKENIIDESGMPKERFSAEFPKEGPSILRIQQVVRGDSAAYFCASSALGLKNTAKNIQYFGAGTRLSVL.